The 11 T cell receptor beta chains presented below share a single source sample, sequenced in a study of long-term antiretroviral therapy in people with HIV. Running of the v3.0 immunoSEQ assay took place at survey level. Repertoires were generated with immunoSEQ multiplex PCR, while TCRdb's copy carries only in-frame clones and drops some. The sample yields tens of thousands of clones, about four fifths seen once. Sequencing used unsorted PBMCs, obtained 0.7 years before starting antiretroviral therapy. The receptors stem from a man under 40 with HIV.

V gene TRBV19 combines with J gene TRBJ2-6, with D maybe TRBD2 (6 bases). V was clipped by 3 bases and J by 4 bases, with 13 bases between them. Germline V gives CDR1 LNHDA, CDR2 SQIVND (reference sequence). The CDR3 runs 16 residues. Here the CDR3 reads CASSIPGASGANVLTF. The CDR3 bases are TGTGCCAGTAGTATCCCGGGAGCCTCGGGGGCCAACGTCCTGACTTTC.

This clone was found once. V usage is TRBV4-1 and J usage is TRBJ2-3, with TRBD1 matching 10 bases. With V trimmed by 0 bases and J by 3 bases, 15 bases remained unmatched. CDR3 size: 20 residues. Germline CDR1 MGHRA, CDR2 YSYEKL. This CDR3 is CASSQEGQGSLPRATDTQYF. CDR3 DNA sequence: TGCGCCAGCAGCCAAGAGGGACAGGGGAGTCTCCCGAGGGCTACAGATACGCAGTATTTT.

The V gene is TRBV14, the J gene TRBJ2-5; 11 positions agree with TRBD2. The CDR3 sequence is 16 residues long. V shed 8 bases and J 4 bases; nucleotides not matched to a gene: 12. Germline V gene lookup returns CDR1 SGHDN and CDR2 FVKESK. DNA of the CDR3: TGTGCCAGCGGGAGTACTAGCGGGGGCCACGGAGAGACCCAGTACTTC. Protein: CASGSTSGGHGETQYF.

The chain combines TRBV7-9 with TRBJ1-2, with TRBD1 matching 10 bases. Germline V gives CDR1 SEHNR, CDR2 FQNEAQ (reference sequence). V was clipped by 5 bases and J by 0 bases; unmatched bases: 9. The CDR3 sequence is 17 residues long. CDR3 region: CASSPGTGERANYGYTF. The CDR3 bases are TGTGCCAGCAGCCCCGGGACAGGGGAAAGGGCTAACTATGGCTACACCTTC.

The V gene is TRBV7-6, the J gene TRBJ2-7, with 9 bases matching TRBD1. The CDR3 sequence is 13 residues long. V was pared by 5 bases and J by 7 bases, with 6 bases of the junction left unmatched. The germline V gene encodes CDR1 SGHVS and CDR2 FNYEAQ. DNA for the CDR3: TGTGCCAGCAGCCAAGACAGGGGGGGAGAGCAGTACTTC. This encodes CASSQDRGGEQYF.

This clone has just a few counts. The chain combines TRBV2 with TRBJ2-7; TRBD1 is a possible D gene (7 bases). CDR1 is SNHLY and CDR2 is FYNNEI in the germline V gene. CDR3 length: 14 residues. V dropped 7 bases and J dropped 0 bases, with 13 bases sitting between them. CDR3 sequence: CASMKEGASYEQYF. The CDR3 region has the DNA TGTGCCAGCATGAAGGAGGGGGCCTCCTACGAGCAGTACTTC.

The chain joins TRBV7-3 to TRBJ1-1; tentatively, D is TRBD1 (6 bases). The germline gives CDR1 SGHTA, CDR2 FQGTGA. The CDR3 runs to 14 residues. V lost 5 bases to trimming and J lost 8 bases, with 18 bases between them. Here the CDR3 reads CASSALPGHQEAFF. DNA of the CDR3: TGTGCCAGCAGCGCATTACCGGGACACCAAGAAGCTTTCTTT.

The J gene is TRBJ1-3, the V gene TRBV10-3; unclear D gene. The germline CDR1 and CDR2 sequences are ENHRY and SYGVKD. CDR3 length equals 12 residues. Trimming pared 11 bases from V and 0 bases from J, leaving 8 bases between. Written as DNA, the CDR3 is TGTGCCTCCGGTCGCTCTGGAAACACCATATATTTT. This translates into CASGRSGNTIYF.

The CDR3 protein is CASSRDGHGQPQHF. The CDR3 DNA follows: TGTGCCAGCAGCAGGGACGGTCATGGTCAGCCCCAGCATTTT. The V gene is TRBV2, the J gene TRBJ1-5; possible D gene TRBD1, 5 bases. Deletions cut 6 bases from V and 6 bases from J, with 15 bases between. The CDR3 has 14 amino acids. The germline V gene encodes CDR1 SNHLY and CDR2 FYNNEI.

The chain couples TRBV19 to TRBJ1-1; D is ambiguous. V lost 5 bases and J lost 1, with 11 bases in between. CDR1 is LNHDA, CDR2 SQIVND, per germline (reference sequence). This CDR3 is built from 14 residues. The CDR3 protein is CASSAKVGNTEAFF. The CDR3 DNA is TGTGCCAGTAGTGCCAAAGTAGGGAACACTGAAGCTTTCTTT.

The genes are TRBV7-9 and TRBJ2-5, with a weak D call TRBD1 (5 bases). The CDR3 has 12 amino acids. Germline CDR1 and CDR2: SEHNR and FQNEAQ (reference sequence). Trimming stripped 3 bases from V and 9 bases from J, with 11 bases between. CDR3 residues: CASSLAGMAQYF. DNA of the CDR3: TGTGCCAGCAGCTTGGCAGGGATGGCCCAGTACTTC.